This T cell receptor (beta chain) was obtained from a study of shared clonotypes between healthy human individuals. Study-level findings and limits: Estimated clonotype richness was generally higher in naive than memory subsets. Lower generation probabilities were found for non-shared clonotypes than for those shared by all four donors.

The V end lost 5 bases, the J end lost 4 bases, and 17 bases lay between the germline ends. The CDR3 covers 16 residues. CDR1 and CDR2 from the germline V gene are SGHTA and FQGTGA. The donors were all Caucasian adults (living in Nashville, Tennessee). This clone was counted once. The antigen is undetermined. Some 30,000 T cell genomes (around 200 ng DNA) went into each sorted-subset replicate. Profiling relied on immunoSEQ multiplex PCR, and the TCRdb table lists in-frame clones only, not all of them. Of millions of clones listed, 85% to 95% are singletons. The chain is built from TRBV7-3 and TRBJ2-2; a possible D gene is TRBD2 (6 bases). Sequenced input: naive CD4+ T cells sorted from blood. Subset here: CD45RA+ positively selected. The receptor was isolated from a man younger than 35 in good health. CDR3 nucleotide sequence: TGTGCCAGCAGCGAATTCTCGCGGGGTAGCACCGGGGAGCTGTTTTTT. It codes for CASSEFSRGSTGELFF.